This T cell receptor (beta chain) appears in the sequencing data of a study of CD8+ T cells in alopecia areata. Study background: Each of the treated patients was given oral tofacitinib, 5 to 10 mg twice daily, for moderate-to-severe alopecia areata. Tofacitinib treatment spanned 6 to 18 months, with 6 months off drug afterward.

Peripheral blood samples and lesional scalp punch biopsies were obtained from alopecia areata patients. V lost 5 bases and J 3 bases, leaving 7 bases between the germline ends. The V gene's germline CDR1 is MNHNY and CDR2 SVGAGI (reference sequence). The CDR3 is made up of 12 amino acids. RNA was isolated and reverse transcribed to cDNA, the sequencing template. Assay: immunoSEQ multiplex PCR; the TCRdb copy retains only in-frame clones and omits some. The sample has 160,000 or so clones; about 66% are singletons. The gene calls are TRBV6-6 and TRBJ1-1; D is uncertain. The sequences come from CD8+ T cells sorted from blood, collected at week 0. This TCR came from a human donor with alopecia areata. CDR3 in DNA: TGTGCCAGCAGTCCCGGAGACACTGAAGCTTTCTTT. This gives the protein CASSPGDTEAFF.